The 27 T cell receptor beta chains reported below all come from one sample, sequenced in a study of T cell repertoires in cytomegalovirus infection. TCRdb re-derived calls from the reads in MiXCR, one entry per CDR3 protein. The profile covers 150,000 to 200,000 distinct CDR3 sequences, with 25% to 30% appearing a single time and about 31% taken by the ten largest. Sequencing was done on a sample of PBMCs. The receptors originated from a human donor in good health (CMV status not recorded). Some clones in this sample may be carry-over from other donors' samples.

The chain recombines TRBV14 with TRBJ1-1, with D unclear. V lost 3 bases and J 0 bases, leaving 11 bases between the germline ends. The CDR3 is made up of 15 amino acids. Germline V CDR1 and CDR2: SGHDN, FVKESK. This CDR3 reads CASSQETLMNTEAFF. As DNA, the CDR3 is TGTGCCAGCAGCCAGGAGACGCTGATGAACACTGAAGCTTTCTTT.

The CDR3 reads CASSLAGDPQDTQYF. The CDR3 DNA follows: TGTGCCAGCAGTTTAGCGGGGGATCCGCAAGATACGCAGTATTTT. This chain links TRBV12-3 or TRBV12-4 with TRBJ2-3; the D call may be TRBD1 or TRBD2 (5 bases each). The CDR3 runs to 15 residues. V lost 0 bases and J lost 5, with 12 bases in between.

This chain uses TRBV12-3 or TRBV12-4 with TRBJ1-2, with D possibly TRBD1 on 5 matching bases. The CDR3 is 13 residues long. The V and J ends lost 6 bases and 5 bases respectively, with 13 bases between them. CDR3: CASRETGVYGYTF. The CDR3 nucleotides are TGTGCCAGCAGGGAAACAGGCGTTTATGGCTACACCTTC.

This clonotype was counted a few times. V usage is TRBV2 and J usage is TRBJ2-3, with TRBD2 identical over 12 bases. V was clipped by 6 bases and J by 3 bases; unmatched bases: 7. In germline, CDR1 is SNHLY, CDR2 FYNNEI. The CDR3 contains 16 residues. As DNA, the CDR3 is TGTGCCAGCAGCCTATCGACTAGCGGGGGAACAGATACGCAGTATTTT. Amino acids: CASSLSTSGGTDTQYF.

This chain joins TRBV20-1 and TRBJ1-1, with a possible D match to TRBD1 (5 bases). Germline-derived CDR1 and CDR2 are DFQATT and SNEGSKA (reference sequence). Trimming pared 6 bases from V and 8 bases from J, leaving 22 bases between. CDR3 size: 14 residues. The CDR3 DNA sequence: TGCAGTGCCAATTACCCGCCAGGGACGGCAGAAGCTTTCTTT. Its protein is CSANYPPGTAEAFF.

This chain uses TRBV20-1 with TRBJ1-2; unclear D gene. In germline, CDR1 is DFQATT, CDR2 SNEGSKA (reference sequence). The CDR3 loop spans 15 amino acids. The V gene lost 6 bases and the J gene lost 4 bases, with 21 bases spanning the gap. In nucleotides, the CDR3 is TGCAGTGCCCTCGGGTCTTGGGGAAGTACCTATGGCTACACCTTC. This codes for CSALGSWGSTYGYTF.

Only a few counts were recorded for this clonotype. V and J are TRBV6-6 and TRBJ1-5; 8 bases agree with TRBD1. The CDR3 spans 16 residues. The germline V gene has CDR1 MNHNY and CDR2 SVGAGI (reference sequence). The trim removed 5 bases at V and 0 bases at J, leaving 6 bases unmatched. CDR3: CASSPGTGDSNQPQHF. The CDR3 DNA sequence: TGTGCCAGCAGTCCTGGGACAGGCGATAGCAATCAGCCCCAGCATTTT.

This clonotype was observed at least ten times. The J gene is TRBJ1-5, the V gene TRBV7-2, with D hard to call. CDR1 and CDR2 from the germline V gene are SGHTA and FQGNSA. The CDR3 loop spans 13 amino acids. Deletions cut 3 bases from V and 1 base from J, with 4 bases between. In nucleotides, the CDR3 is TGTGCCAGCAGCTTCGGGAGCAATCAGCCCCAGCATTTT. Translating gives CASSFGSNQPQHF.

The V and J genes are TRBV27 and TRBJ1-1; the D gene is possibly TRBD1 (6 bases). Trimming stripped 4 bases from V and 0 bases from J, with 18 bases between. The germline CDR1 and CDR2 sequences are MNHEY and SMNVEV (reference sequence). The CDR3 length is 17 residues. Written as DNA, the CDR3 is TGTGCCAGCAGTTACCAGGGGCCCACCCTCATGAACACTGAAGCTTTCTTT. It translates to CASSYQGPTLMNTEAFF.

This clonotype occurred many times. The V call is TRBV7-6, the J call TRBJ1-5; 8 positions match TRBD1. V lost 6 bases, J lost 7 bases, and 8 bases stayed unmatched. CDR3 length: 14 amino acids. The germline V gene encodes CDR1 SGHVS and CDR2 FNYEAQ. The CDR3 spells CASSLQGAGQPQHF. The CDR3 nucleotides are TGTGCCAGCAGTTTGCAGGGGGCTGGGCAGCCCCAGCATTTT.

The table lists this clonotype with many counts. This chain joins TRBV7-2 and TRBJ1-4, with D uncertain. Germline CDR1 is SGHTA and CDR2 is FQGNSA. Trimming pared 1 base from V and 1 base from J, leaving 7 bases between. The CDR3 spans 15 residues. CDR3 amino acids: CASSLGYQTNEKLFF. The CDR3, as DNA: TGTGCCAGCAGCTTAGGGTACCAAACTAATGAAAAACTGTTTTTT.

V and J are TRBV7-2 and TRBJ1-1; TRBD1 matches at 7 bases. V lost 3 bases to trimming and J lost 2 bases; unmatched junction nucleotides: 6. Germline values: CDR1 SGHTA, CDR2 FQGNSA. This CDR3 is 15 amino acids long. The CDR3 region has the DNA TGTGCCAGCAGCTTGGGACAGCTTTCCAACACTGAAGCTTTCTTT. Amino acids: CASSLGQLSNTEAFF.

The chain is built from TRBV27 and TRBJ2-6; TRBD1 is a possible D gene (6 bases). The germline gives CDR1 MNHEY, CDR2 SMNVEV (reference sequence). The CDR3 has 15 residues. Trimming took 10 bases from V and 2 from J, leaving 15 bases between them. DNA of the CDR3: TGTGCCATTGGACAGAGGGGTCCTGGGGCCAACGTCCTGACTTTC. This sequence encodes CAIGQRGPGANVLTF.

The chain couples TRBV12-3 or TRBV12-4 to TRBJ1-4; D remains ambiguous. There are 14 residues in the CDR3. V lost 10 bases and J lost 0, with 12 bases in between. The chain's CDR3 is CANTMAATNEKLFF. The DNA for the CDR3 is TGTGCCAACACCATGGCCGCAACTAATGAAAAACTGTTTTTT.

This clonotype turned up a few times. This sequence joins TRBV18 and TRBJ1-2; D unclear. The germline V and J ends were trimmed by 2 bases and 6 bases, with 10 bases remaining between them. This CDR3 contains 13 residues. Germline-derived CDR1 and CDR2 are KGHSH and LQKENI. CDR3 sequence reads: CASSPVTVDGYTF. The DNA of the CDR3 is TGTGCCAGCTCACCAGTAACAGTCGATGGCTACACCTTC.

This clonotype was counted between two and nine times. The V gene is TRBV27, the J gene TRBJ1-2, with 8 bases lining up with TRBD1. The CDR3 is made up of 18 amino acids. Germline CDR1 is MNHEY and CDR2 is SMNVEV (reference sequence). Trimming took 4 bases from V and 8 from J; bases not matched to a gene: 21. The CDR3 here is CASSSQRRRAGGARGYTF. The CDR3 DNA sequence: TGTGCCAGCAGTTCCCAAAGGCGAAGAGCAGGGGGCGCTCGGGGCTACACCTTC.

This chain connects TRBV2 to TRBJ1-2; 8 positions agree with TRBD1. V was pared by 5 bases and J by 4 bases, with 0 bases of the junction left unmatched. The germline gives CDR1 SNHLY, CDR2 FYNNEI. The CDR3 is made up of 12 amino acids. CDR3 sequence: CASSTGGYGYTF. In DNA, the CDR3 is TGTGCCAGCAGTACAGGGGGCTATGGCTACACCTTC. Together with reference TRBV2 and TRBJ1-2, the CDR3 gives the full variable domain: EPEVTQTPSHQVTQMGQEVILRCVPISNHLYFYWYRQILGQKVEFLVSFYNNEISEKSEIFDDQFSVERPDGSNFTLKIRSTKLEDSAMYFCASSTGGYGYTFGSGTRLTVV.

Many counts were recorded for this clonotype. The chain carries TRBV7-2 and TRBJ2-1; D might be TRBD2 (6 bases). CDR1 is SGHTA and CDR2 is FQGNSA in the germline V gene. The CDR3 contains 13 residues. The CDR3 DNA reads TGTTTAACCGGGCTAGCGACCTACAATGAGCAGTTCTTC. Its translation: CLTGLATYNEQFF.

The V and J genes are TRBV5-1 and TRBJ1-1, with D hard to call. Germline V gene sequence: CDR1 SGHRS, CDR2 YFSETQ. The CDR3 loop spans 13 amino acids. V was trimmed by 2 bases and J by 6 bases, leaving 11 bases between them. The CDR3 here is CASSFLQESEAFF. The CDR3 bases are TGCGCCAGCAGCTTCTTGCAGGAATCTGAAGCTTTCTTT.

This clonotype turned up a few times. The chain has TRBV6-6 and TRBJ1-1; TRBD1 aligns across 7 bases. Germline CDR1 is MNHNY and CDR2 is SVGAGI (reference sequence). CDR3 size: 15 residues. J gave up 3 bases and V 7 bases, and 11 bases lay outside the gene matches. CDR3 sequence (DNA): TGTGCCAGCAAGAAAACCCGGGACAGCTACACTGAAGCTTTCTTT. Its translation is CASKKTRDSYTEAFF.

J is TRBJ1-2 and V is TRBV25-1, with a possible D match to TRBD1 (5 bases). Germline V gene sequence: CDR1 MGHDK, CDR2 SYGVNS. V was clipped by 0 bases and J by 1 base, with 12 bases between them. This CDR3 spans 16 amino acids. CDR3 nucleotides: TGTGCCAGCAGTGAATATGGACACACAGATAACTATGGCTACACCTTC. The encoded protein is CASSEYGHTDNYGYTF.

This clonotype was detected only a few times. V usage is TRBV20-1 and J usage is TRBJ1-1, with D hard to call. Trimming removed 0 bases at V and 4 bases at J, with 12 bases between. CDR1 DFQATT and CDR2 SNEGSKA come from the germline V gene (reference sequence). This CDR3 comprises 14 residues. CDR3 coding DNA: TGCAGTGCTAGAGATCTAGAGGGTTTCACTGAAGCTTTCTTT. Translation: CSARDLEGFTEAFF.

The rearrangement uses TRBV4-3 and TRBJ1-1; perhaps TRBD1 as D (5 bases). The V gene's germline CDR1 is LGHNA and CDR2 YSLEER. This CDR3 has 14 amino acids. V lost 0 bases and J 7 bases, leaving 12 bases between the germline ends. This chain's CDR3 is CASSQDEGRDEAFF. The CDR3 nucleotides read TGCGCCAGCAGCCAAGATGAGGGGCGGGATGAAGCTTTCTTT.

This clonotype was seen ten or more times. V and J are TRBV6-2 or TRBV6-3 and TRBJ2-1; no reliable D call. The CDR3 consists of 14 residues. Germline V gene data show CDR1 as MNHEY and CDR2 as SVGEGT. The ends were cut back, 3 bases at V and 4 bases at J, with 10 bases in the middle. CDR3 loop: CASSYLGRYNEQFF. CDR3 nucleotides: TGTGCCAGCAGTTATTTAGGCAGGTACAATGAGCAGTTCTTC.

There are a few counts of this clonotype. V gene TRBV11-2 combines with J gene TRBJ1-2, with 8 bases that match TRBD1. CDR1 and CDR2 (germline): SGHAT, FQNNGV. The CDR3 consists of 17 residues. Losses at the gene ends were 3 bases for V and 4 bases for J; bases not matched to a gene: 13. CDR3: CASSFDVRDRGGYGYTF. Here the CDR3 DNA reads TGTGCCAGCAGCTTTGACGTACGAGACAGGGGAGGCTATGGCTACACCTTC.

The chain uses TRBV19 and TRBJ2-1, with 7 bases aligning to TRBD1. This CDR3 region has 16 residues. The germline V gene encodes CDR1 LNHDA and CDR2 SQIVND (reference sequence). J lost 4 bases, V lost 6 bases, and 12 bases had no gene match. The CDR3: CASRALDRVLYNEQFF. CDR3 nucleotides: TGTGCCAGTAGGGCCCTTGACAGGGTTTTATACAATGAGCAGTTCTTC.

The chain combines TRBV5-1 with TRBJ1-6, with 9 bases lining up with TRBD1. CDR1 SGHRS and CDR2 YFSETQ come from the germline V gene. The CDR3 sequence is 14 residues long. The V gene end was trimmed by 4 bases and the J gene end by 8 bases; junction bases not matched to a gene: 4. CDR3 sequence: CASSLRDRDSPLHF. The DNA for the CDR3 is TGCGCCAGCAGCCTCCGGGACAGGGATTCACCCCTCCACTTT.